This is a list of T cell receptor beta chains from one sample in a study of blood T cell repertoires in COVID-19. Here immunoSEQ multiplex PCR was the method, and the copy in TCRdb shows in-frame clones only, minus some. The data show 250,000 to 300,000 clones, less than 85% seen once. The sequencing input was peripheral blood. Every receptor here comes from a man in his sixties who had recovered from COVID-19. Each CDR3 is given with its conserved first and last residue. D genes are given only for firm matches. Rows give clone size only sometimes, using once, few, many, or a class for an expanded clone.

v_call	cdr3_length	j_call	clone_size	d_call	cdr3_nt	cdr3_aa
TRBV18	16	TRBJ2-1	-	TRBD2	TGTGCCAGCTCCCTGACCCGACTAGCGGTCTACAATGAGCAGTTCTTC	CASSLTRLAVYNEQFF
TRBV18	15	TRBJ2-5	many	TRBD2	TGTGCCAGCTCACCACCGGGCGGGAGTAAGAAGACCCAGTACTTC	CASSPPGGSKKTQYF
TRBV7-8	17	TRBJ1-1	-	-	TGTGCCAGCAGTAGCCGCCGGGGGGGCTCCCTTGACACTGAAGCTTTCTTT	CASSSRRGGSLDTEAFF
TRBV5-1	15	TRBJ2-7	-	TRBD1	TGCGCCAGCAGCTTGCTTGGGACAGGGTTTTACGAGCAGTACTTC	CASSLLGTGFYEQYF
TRBV5-1	15	TRBJ2-5	-	TRBD2	TGCGCCAGCAGCAAGGCGGGAGATTCGGGCGAGACCCAGTACTTC	CASSKAGDSGETQYF
TRBV30	15	TRBJ1-3	-	-	TGTGCCTGGGGAGTTGCGGGGAGCTCTGGAAACACCATATATTTT	CAWGVAGSSGNTIYF
TRBV7-2	18	TRBJ2-5	-	-	TGTGCCAGCAGCTTGTTTGATACGGGTCTCTCTTACCAAGAGACCCAGTACTTC	CASSLFDTGLSYQETQYF
TRBV5-4	18	TRBJ2-5	-	TRBD2	TGTGCCAGCAGCTTGACTAGCGGGAGAGGGGTATCCCATGGGACCCAGTACTTC	CASSLTSGRGVSHGTQYF
TRBV2	14	TRBJ1-1	-	-	TGTGCCAGCAGGTACTTTGACAGGAACACTGAAGCTTTCTTT	CASRYFDRNTEAFF
TRBV3-1/TRBV3-2	16	TRBJ1-6	-	TRBD1	TGTGCCAGCAGCGGACCGGGACAGGGGGCGGGTTCACCCCTCCACTTT	CASSGPGQGAGSPLHF
TRBV2	14	TRBJ2-7	-	TRBD2	TGTGCCAGCAGTGACAGGAGCGGGACCTACGAGCAGTACTTC	CASSDRSGTYEQYF
TRBV5-1	14	TRBJ2-5	-	TRBD2	TGCGCCAGCAGTGTGTCTAGCGGGAAAGAGACCCAGTACTTC	CASSVSSGKETQYF
TRBV6-1	14	TRBJ1-2	-	-	TGTGCCAGCAGTGAAGGGGGACAAGCACATGGCTACACCTTC	CASSEGGQAHGYTF
TRBV6-1	19	TRBJ1-5	-	TRBD1	TGTGCCAGCAGTGCCAGCCGGGACAGGGATCTCTATAGCAATCAGCCCCAGCATTTT	CASSASRDRDLYSNQPQHF
TRBV29-1	14	TRBJ1-1	-	-	TGCAGCGTTAGACCAGGAGGGGCAGGCCCTGAAGCTTTCTTT	CSVRPGGAGPEAFF
TRBV7-9	11	TRBJ2-7	-	-	TGTGCCAGCAGCTCGTTCTACGAGCAGTACTTC	CASSSFYEQYF
TRBV7-9	16	TRBJ2-7	-	TRBD2	TGTGCCAGCAGCTTAGGGCCAGGCGGGAGGGGCTACGAGCAGTACTTC	CASSLGPGGRGYEQYF